Each of the 5 T cell receptor beta chains below was sequenced from the same sample in a study of T cells in Graves' hyperthyroidism and ophthalmopathy. The source material, RNA transcripts, was used to amplify TCR beta CDR3 regions. The primer set for the first-round RT-PCR of the TCR CDR3 was HTBI. One entry per CDR3 protein, called by TCRdb with MiXCR from the multiplex PCR reads. There are more than 500,000 distinct CDR3 sequences in the sample; 46% occur only once, and about 40% lies in the top ten. Source material: peripheral blood or thyroid tissue (not recorded which). The receptor source for this set is an adult woman with Graves' disease, either hyperthyroidism or ophthalmopathy (not recorded which).

The sample holds many counts of this clonotype. The V call is TRBV13, the J call TRBJ2-5, with 8 bases lining up with TRBD2. This CDR3 is built from 16 residues. Germline V CDR1 and CDR2: PRHDT, FYEKMQ (reference sequence). The ends lost 0 bases at V and 6 bases at J; junction bases unmatched: 9. The CDR3 DNA sequence: TGTGCCAGCAGCTTAGGCCTAACGGGAGGGACTCAGACCCAGTACTTC. Translating gives CASSLGLTGGTQTQYF.

Worth noting for this clonotype: This may be a read error: a much more frequent sequence differs by one nucleotide. The chain is built from TRBV20-1 and TRBJ2-7, with 12 nucleotides matching TRBD2. CDR3 size: 15 residues. Germline V gene data show CDR1 as DFQATT and CDR2 as SNEGSKA (reference sequence). DNA for the CDR3: TGCAGTGCTAGAGACAGACTAGCGGGAGCGGCTAAGCAGCACTTC. It translates to CSARDRLAGAAKQHF.

The rearrangement joins TRBV6-6 to TRBJ2-5, with 11 bases that match TRBD2. CDR3 length equals 13 residues. From germline, CDR1 is MNHNY and CDR2 SVGAGI (reference sequence). The V and J ends lost 7 bases and 4 bases, in that order; junction bases with no gene match: 2. CDR3 region: CASTGLAGETQYF. CDR3 nucleotide sequence: TGTGCCAGCACCGGACTAGCGGGAGAGACCCAGTACTTC.

This chain connects TRBV28 to TRBJ1-2; unclear D gene. CDR1 and CDR2 from the germline V gene are MDHEN and SYDVKM. V was pared by 2 bases and J by 4 bases, with 17 bases between. This CDR3 contains 16 residues. The CDR3 here is CASSLRAGRQTYGYTF. CDR3 DNA: TGTGCCAGCAGTTTACGGGCCGGGCGGCAAACCTATGGCTACACCTTC.

In its sample, this clonotype was seen many times. J is TRBJ2-7 and V is TRBV10-2; 7 bases are a match to TRBD1. The J segment lost 2 bases and the V segment lost 6 bases, leaving 7 bases of the junction unmatched. This CDR3 region has 14 residues. In germline, CDR1 is WSHSY, CDR2 SAAADI. The CDR3 coding sequence is TGCGCCAGCAGGGACACGACAGGGCCCTACGAGCAGTACTTC. This sequence encodes CASRDTTGPYEQYF.